These 28 T cell receptor beta chains share one sample of origin, sequenced in a study of response to subunit inactivated influenza vaccine. TCRdb reprocessed the RT-PCR reads with MiXCR, giving one entry per CDR3 protein. This table has around 600,000 distinct CDR3 sequences, around 11% appearing once. The same sample was also used in a study of T cells expressing NK-cell markers. That source reports: Researchers built TCR beta cDNA using 5'RACE template switching with UMIs.

Sequenced here: PBMCs from blood, sampled on the day of vaccination. The receptors derive from a man in his fifties or sixties who received an inactivated influenza vaccine.

The chain uses TRBV2 and TRBJ2-7, with TRBD1 as a possible D gene (5 bases). The ends were cut back, 0 bases at V and 8 bases at J, with 14 bases in the middle. Germline lookup yields CDR1 SNHLY and CDR2 FYNNEI. The CDR3 contains 14 residues. For the CDR3, the DNA is TGTGCCAGCAGTGAAGCGCTTCAGGGCCAAAAGCAGTACTTC. It yields the protein CASSEALQGQKQYF.

The sample holds a few counts of this clonotype. V and J are TRBV12-3 or TRBV12-4 and TRBJ2-3; 13 bases line up with TRBD2. V lost 6 bases and J lost 1; bases outside the gene matches: 1. This CDR3 has 15 residues. As DNA, the CDR3 is TGTGCCAGCAGAGGACTAGCGGGGGGCACAGATACGCAGTATTTT. This sequence encodes CASRGLAGGTDTQYF.

DNA of the CDR3: TGCGCCAGCAGCTCTACAGAACACTACGAGCAGTACTTC. It codes for CASSSTEHYEQYF. The chain employs TRBV5-1 and TRBJ2-7, with no clear D. The germline gives CDR1 SGHRS, CDR2 YFSETQ. CDR3 length: 13 amino acids. V lost 3 bases and J 3 bases, leaving 10 bases between the germline ends.

This chain links TRBV7-8 with TRBJ2-1; TRBD2 matches at 13 bases. This CDR3 has 17 residues. CDR1 is SGHVS and CDR2 is FQNEAQ in the germline V gene. V shed 4 bases, J shed 6 bases, and the junction held 9 bases outside the gene matches. The CDR3 DNA reads as TGTGCCAGCAGCTCGCCCAAGGGGACTAGCGGGACCAATGAGCAGTTCTTC. Amino acids: CASSSPKGTSGTNEQFF.

The V and J genes are TRBV20-1 and TRBJ2-6; D uncertain. The CDR3 contains 14 residues. Per the germline V gene, CDR1 is DFQATT and CDR2 is SNEGSKA (reference sequence). V was clipped by 3 bases and J by 1 base, with 7 bases between them. CDR3 bases: TGCAGTGCTAGGAAGAGTTCTGGGGCCAACGTCCTGACTTTC. It encodes CSARKSSGANVLTF.

The rearrangement links TRBV6-6 to TRBJ2-7, with TRBD1 matching 7 bases. Germline values: CDR1 MNHNY, CDR2 SVGAGI (reference sequence). CDR3 length: 13 amino acids. Trimming at V came to 9 bases and at J to 0 bases, leaving 5 bases not matched to a gene. The CDR3 sequence is CARDRLSSYEQYF. CDR3 sequence (DNA): TGTGCCAGGGACAGGTTAAGCTCCTACGAGCAGTACTTC.

This clonotype turned up a few times. The chain employs TRBV10-3 and TRBJ2-1, with 9 bases aligning to TRBD2. The CDR3 is 12 amino acids. Germline-derived CDR1 and CDR2 are ENHRY and SYGVKD. V shed 7 bases, J shed 7 bases, and the junction held 2 bases outside the gene matches. The DNA of the CDR3 is TGTGCCATCACTAGCGGGATAAATGAGCAGTTCTTC. As protein: CAITSGINEQFF.

This clonotype was recorded many times. The gene calls are TRBV12-3 or TRBV12-4 and TRBJ2-1, with D tentatively TRBD2 (6 bases). The CDR3 spans 11 residues. Trimming pared 8 bases from V and 4 bases from J, leaving 6 bases between. Here the CDR3 reads CASGGYNEQFF. In DNA form, the CDR3 reads TGTGCCAGCGGGGGGTACAATGAGCAGTTCTTC.

The V and J genes are TRBV29-1 and TRBJ2-3; D could derive from TRBD1 or TRBD2 (5 bases each). This CDR3 comprises 16 residues. The ends were cut back, 4 bases at V and 1 base at J, with 18 bases in the middle. CDR1 is SQVTM, CDR2 ANQGSEA, per germline. CDR3 nucleotide sequence: TGCAGCGTTGTGTTGAGGGGCCGTCTGGGCACAGATACGCAGTATTTT. Protein product: CSVVLRGRLGTDTQYF.

This clonotype was recorded many times. This chain uses TRBV12-3 or TRBV12-4 with TRBJ2-3; 8 bases are shared with TRBD1. Unmatched junction bases numbered 2, after V lost 6 bases and J lost 0 bases. This CDR3 has 14 residues. CDR3 coding DNA: TGTGCCAGCAGGCGGGACAGGAGCACAGATACGCAGTATTTT. It encodes CASRRDRSTDTQYF.

The genes are TRBV7-9 and TRBJ1-6, with a possible D match to TRBD1 (5 bases). Germline V gives CDR1 SEHNR, CDR2 FQNEAQ (reference sequence). Trimming removed 5 bases from V and 7 bases from J, with 15 bases in between. The length of the CDR3 is 15 residues. CDR3 loop: CASSPRVGQNSPLHF. CDR3 in DNA: TGTGCCAGCAGCCCTAGGGTCGGACAAAATTCACCCCTCCACTTT.

A single count supports this clonotype. This sequence joins TRBV15 and TRBJ2-2; D possibly corresponds to TRBD1 (5 bases). This CDR3 comprises 16 residues. Germline CDR1 and CDR2: LNHNV and YYDKDF (reference sequence). The germline V and J ends were trimmed by 4 bases and 3 bases, with 15 bases remaining between them. This CDR3 is CATSTNRRGYTGELFF. For the CDR3, the DNA is TGTGCCACCAGCACCAATCGAAGGGGCTACACCGGGGAGCTGTTTTTT.

The V call is TRBV4-1, the J call TRBJ1-1; 7 nucleotides match TRBD1. This CDR3 has 14 residues. The germline V gene encodes CDR1 MGHRA and CDR2 YSYEKL. V lost 1 base and J lost 6; bases outside the gene matches: 5. CDR3 in amino acids: CASSQVDRTAEAFF. In nucleotides, the CDR3 is TGCGCCAGCAGCCAAGTGGACAGGACCGCTGAAGCTTTCTTT.

This clonotype was seen a handful of times. The V call is TRBV2, the J call TRBJ1-6, with 7 nucleotides matching TRBD1. The length of the CDR3 is 14 residues. CDR1 is SNHLY, CDR2 FYNNEI, per germline. V gave up 3 bases and J gave up 9 bases; unmatched junction bases: 5. This CDR3 reads CASSDYRGVSPLHF. CDR3 DNA: TGTGCCAGCAGTGACTACAGGGGAGTTTCACCCCTCCACTTT.

The chain carries TRBV11-2 and TRBJ2-7; 7 nucleotides line up with TRBD1. V shed 3 bases and J 0 bases; nucleotides not matched to a gene: 2. Germline V gene data show CDR1 as SGHAT and CDR2 as FQNNGV. This CDR3 has 14 amino acids. The CDR3 DNA reads as TGTGCCAGCAGCTTCCAGGGGGACTCCTACGAGCAGTACTTC. The encoded protein is CASSFQGDSYEQYF.

This CDR3 is CASSRGKAYNNYEQYF. Written as DNA, the CDR3 is TGTGCCAGCAGCCGCGGCAAGGCTTACAATAACTACGAGCAGTACTTC. The chain links TRBV7-9 to TRBJ2-7, with unresolved D. Germline CDR1 is SEHNR and CDR2 is FQNEAQ (reference sequence). This CDR3 is 16 amino acids long. The germline V and J ends were trimmed by 5 bases and 3 bases, with 20 bases remaining between them.

This clonotype was detected a few times. V and J are TRBV4-3 and TRBJ1-4; tentatively, D is TRBD1 (6 bases). V was cut by 0 bases and J by 10 bases, with 15 bases left in between. The germline V gene has CDR1 LGHNA and CDR2 YSLEER. This CDR3 has 15 residues. Here the CDR3 reads CASSQDFGGRGKLFF. Here the CDR3 DNA reads TGCGCCAGCAGCCAAGATTTCGGGGGGCGGGGAAAACTGTTTTTT.

At least ten counts were recorded for this clonotype. This sequence joins TRBV5-1 and TRBJ2-5; TRBD1 aligns across 7 bases. Germline V gives CDR1 SGHRS, CDR2 YFSETQ. The CDR3 has 17 amino acids. Trimming removed 2 bases from V and 2 bases from J; junction bases left unmatched: 12. CDR3 residues: CASSFLAFGTAQETQYF. For the CDR3, the DNA is TGCGCCAGCAGCTTTCTTGCCTTCGGGACAGCTCAAGAGACCCAGTACTTC. Based on the CDR3 plus reference TRBV5-1 and TRBJ2-5, the full variable domain is KAGVTQTPRYLIKTRGQQVTLSCSPISGHRSVSWYQQTPGQGLQFLFEYFSETQRNKGNFPGRFSGRQFSNSRSEMNVSTLELGDSALYLCASSFLAFGTAQETQYFGPGTRLLVL.

V usage is TRBV2 and J usage is TRBJ2-4; 11 bases fit TRBD2. Germline lookup yields CDR1 SNHLY and CDR2 FYNNEI. Trimming cost V 6 bases and J 1 base; bases outside gene matches: 5. CDR3 size: 16 residues. DNA for the CDR3: TGTGCCAGCAGAGCGGGACTAGCGGTCGCCAAAAACATTCAGTACTTC. Translating it yields CASRAGLAVAKNIQYF.

A few counts support this clonotype. The CDR3 nucleotides read TGTGCCAGCTCACCGAGGGGCGGTGGTCGCAATCAGCCCCAGCATTTT. Translated, it gives CASSPRGGGRNQPQHF. The chain combines TRBV18 with TRBJ1-5; weak D call: TRBD1 (5 bases). This CDR3 has 16 residues. The germline V and J ends were trimmed by 3 bases and 2 bases, with 14 bases remaining between them. CDR1 KGHSH and CDR2 LQKENI come from the germline V gene.

The chain joins TRBV9 to TRBJ2-1; maybe TRBD2 (6 bases). V lost 3 bases and J lost 5, with 12 bases in between. Germline CDR1 SGDLS, CDR2 YYNGEE. This CDR3 spans 14 amino acids. CDR3 in amino acids: CASSGREVDNEQFF. The CDR3 DNA reads TGTGCCAGCAGCGGTAGGGAGGTCGACAATGAGCAGTTCTTC.

Only one count was recorded for this clonotype. V gene TRBV5-1 combines with J gene TRBJ2-7; a weak D match, TRBD1 (6 bases). The CDR3 is 16 residues long. From germline, CDR1 is SGHRS and CDR2 YFSETQ. V lost 0 bases, J lost 6 bases, and 19 bases lay in between. CDR3 protein: CASSLGWPTGPGEQYF. The CDR3 bases are TGCGCCAGCAGCTTGGGATGGCCGACAGGCCCCGGCGAGCAGTACTTC.

The chain couples TRBV7-2 to TRBJ1-2; no reliable D call. The CDR3 is 16 amino acids. The V end was cut by 5 bases, the J end by 2 bases, with 18 bases between. Germline V lookup: CDR1 SGHTA, CDR2 FQGNSA. The CDR3 reads CASSIRSGKSNYGYTF. The CDR3 nucleotides read TGTGCCAGCAGCATTCGTTCGGGGAAGTCAAACTATGGCTACACCTTC.

J is TRBJ2-2 and V is TRBV4-2; D uncertain. Germline CDR1 is LGHNA and CDR2 is YNFKEQ. The germline V and J ends were trimmed by 0 bases and 7 bases, with 9 bases remaining between them. The CDR3 extends over 14 amino acids. In nucleotides, the CDR3 is TGTGCCAGCAGCCAAGATCGGGTGAACGGGGAGCTGTTTTTT. Translating gives CASSQDRVNGELFF.

The chain uses TRBV6-5 and TRBJ2-1; 7 bases map to TRBD2. In germline, CDR1 is MNHEY, CDR2 SVGAGI. J gave up 5 bases and V 2 bases, and 6 bases lay outside the gene matches. The CDR3 covers 15 residues. The DNA of the CDR3 is TGTGCCAGCAGTTACAATACCGGGACTAACAATGAGCAGTTCTTC. This gives the protein CASSYNTGTNNEQFF.

V gene TRBV15 combines with J gene TRBJ1-6; 8 bases are a match to TRBD1. V lost 3 bases to trimming and J lost 3 bases; unmatched junction nucleotides: 4. This CDR3 contains 16 residues. The germline gives CDR1 LNHNV, CDR2 YYDKDF (reference sequence). For the CDR3, the DNA is TGTGCCACCAGCAGGGACAGGGTACTCTATAATTCACCCCTCCACTTT. Amino acids: CATSRDRVLYNSPLHF.

This clonotype was observed many times. The V call is TRBV5-6, the J call TRBJ2-5, with 8 bases lining up with TRBD1. J gave up 5 bases and V 3 bases, and 12 bases lay outside the gene matches. CDR1 is SGHDT and CDR2 is YYEEEE in the germline V gene. The CDR3 spans 16 residues. CDR3 sequence: CASSSTGTGITETQYF. The CDR3 DNA reads TGTGCCAGCAGCTCCACCGGGACAGGAATCACTGAGACCCAGTACTTC.

This clonotype was detected only a few times. The rearrangement links TRBV7-9 to TRBJ1-1; weak D call: TRBD1 (6 bases). V was trimmed by 5 bases and J by 4 bases, leaving 17 bases between them. This CDR3 contains 15 residues. The germline CDR1 and CDR2 sequences are SEHNR and FQNEAQ (reference sequence). CDR3 DNA: TGTGCCAGCAGCCAACAGGGTTCGCGTGGCACTGAAGCTTTCTTT. Encoded protein: CASSQQGSRGTEAFF.